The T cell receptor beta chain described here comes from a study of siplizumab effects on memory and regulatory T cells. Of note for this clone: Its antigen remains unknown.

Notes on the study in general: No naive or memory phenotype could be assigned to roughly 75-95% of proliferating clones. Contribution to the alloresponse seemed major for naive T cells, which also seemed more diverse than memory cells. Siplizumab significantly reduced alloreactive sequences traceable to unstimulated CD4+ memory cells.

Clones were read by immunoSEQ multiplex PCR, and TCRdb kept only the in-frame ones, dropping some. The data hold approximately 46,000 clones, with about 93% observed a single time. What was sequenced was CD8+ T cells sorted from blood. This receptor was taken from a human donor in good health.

The CDR3 coding sequence is TGTGCCAGCAGCTTGGGAGGTTACGAGCAGTACTTC. This codes for CASSLGGYEQYF. The chain uses TRBV4-2 and TRBJ2-7; TRBD2 might be the D (6 bases). Germline-derived CDR1 and CDR2 are LGHNA and YNFKEQ. This CDR3 has 12 amino acids. V lost 5 bases and J lost 4, with 9 bases in between.